These 8 T cell receptor beta chains were sequenced from one sample in a study of blood T cells in healthy people across ages. For the second PCR, which ran for 7 to 11 cycles, a sample-barcoded 5' primer and a J-beta primer mix were used. TCRdb re-analysed the 5' RACE reads in MiXCR, keeping a single row per CDR3 protein. Among roughly 900,000 distinct CDR3 sequences listed, under 50% were seen once. Sequenced sample: blood. The receptors stem from a man aged 25 to 45 in good health.

Ten or more counts support this clonotype. The chain couples TRBV7-2 to TRBJ2-7; D ambiguous. Germline V lookup: CDR1 SGHTA, CDR2 FQGNSA. Trimming pared 1 base from V and 0 bases from J, leaving 4 bases between. This CDR3 comprises 13 residues. The CDR3 sequence is CASSLEVSYEQYF. CDR3 nucleotides: TGTGCCAGCAGCTTAGAAGTCTCCTACGAGCAGTACTTC.

The chain carries TRBV7-3 and TRBJ2-3; 13 bases are a match to TRBD2. V gave up 7 bases and J gave up 6 bases; unmatched junction bases: 7. CDR3 length: 15 residues. Germline CDR1 reads SGHTA; CDR2 reads FQGTGA. CDR3 in DNA: TGTGCCAGCAACTCGCGGACTAGCGGGAGTGATACGCAGTATTTT. Residues: CASNSRTSGSDTQYF.

The chain couples TRBV3-1 to TRBJ2-4; the D gene could be TRBD1 or TRBD2 (5 bases each). V lost 2 bases and J lost 1, with 9 bases in between. Germline-derived CDR1 and CDR2 are LGHDT and YNNKEL (reference sequence). The CDR3 length is 15 residues. CDR3 sequence reads: CASSQRGTAKNIQYF. CDR3 bases: TGTGCCAGCAGCCAAAGAGGGACGGCCAAAAACATTCAGTACTTC.

This clonotype was detected ten times or more. The chain carries TRBV5-4 and TRBJ2-1, with D possibly matching TRBD2 (5 bases). In germline, CDR1 is SGHNT, CDR2 YYREEE (reference sequence). The length of the CDR3 is 15 residues. V was trimmed by 4 bases and J by 5 bases, leaving 16 bases between them. The DNA of the CDR3 is TGTGCCAGCAGCGCTGGACTCCTTGGGGACAATGAGCAGTTCTTC. As protein: CASSAGLLGDNEQFF.

The V gene is TRBV7-2, the J gene TRBJ2-7, with a possible D match to TRBD2 (6 bases). CDR1 is SGHTA and CDR2 is FQGNSA in the germline V gene. Trimming stripped 8 bases from V and 1 base from J, with 15 bases between. The CDR3 totals 14 residues. The CDR3 protein is CASGVGGASYEQYF. In DNA form, the CDR3 reads TGTGCCAGCGGCGTAGGAGGGGCGTCCTACGAGCAGTACTTC.

The table lists this clonotype with a count of one. V is TRBV6-5 and J is TRBJ2-5; perhaps TRBD1 as D (6 bases). The CDR3 extends over 14 amino acids. V was clipped by 4 bases and J by 11 bases, with 20 bases between them. The germline CDR1 and CDR2 sequences are MNHEY and SVGAGI. CDR3 region: CASSFHRDTYGQYF. The DNA for the CDR3 is TGTGCCAGCAGTTTCCACAGGGATACCTACGGGCAGTACTTC.

This rearrangement joins TRBV28 to TRBJ2-7; 10 nucleotides align to TRBD2. CDR1 and CDR2 (germline): MDHEN, SYDVKM. This CDR3 region has 18 residues. Trimming removed 5 bases from V and 7 bases from J; junction bases left unmatched: 20. CDR3 nucleotide sequence: TGTGCCAGCAGTGGCCCGGATAGCGGGAGGTTCAAAGGGGATGAGCAGTACTTC. This codes for CASSGPDSGRFKGDEQYF.

This clonotype appeared a few times. The chain recombines TRBV29-1 with TRBJ2-5, with no clear D. V dropped 5 bases and J dropped 0 bases, with 13 bases sitting between them. CDR3 length: 14 amino acids. Germline CDR1 and CDR2: SQVTM and ANQGSEA. CDR3 amino acids: CSVRRLGDQETQYF. DNA for the CDR3: TGCAGCGTTAGACGGTTGGGCGACCAAGAGACCCAGTACTTC.